This entry concerns a single T cell receptor beta chain. Authors' analysis steps: Nucleated cell number was recorded as an estimate derived from reference gene primer amplification. Clones were sequenced by immunoSEQ multiplex PCR, and TCRdb holds only the in-frame ones, with some missing. V, J and clone size derive from that table, while D and trimming were established from the DNA sequence. The top ten hold roughly 2% of the sample, which has 200,000 to 300,000 clones, around 86% seen once. Participants were aged roughly 18 to 95 years, lived in over 20 US areas, and enrolled virtually. Cohorts were assigned according to the clinical history that participants reported. These data originate in a study of blood T cell repertoires in COVID-19. Study summary: T cells, B-cell-depleted T cells, or PBMCs supplied cDNA or gDNA.

The germline gives CDR1 MNHEY, CDR2 SVGEGT. The V gene lost 5 bases and the J gene lost 5 bases, with 18 bases spanning the gap. The CDR3 is 15 residues long. Sequenced material: PBMCs or T cells enriched from blood (not recorded which). The chain has TRBV6-2 or TRBV6-3 and TRBJ2-5; D perhaps matches TRBD2 (5 bases). This receptor was identified in a woman between 50 and 59 years old who had recovered from COVID-19. In DNA, the CDR3 is TGTGCCAGCAGTCCGGACTTTTCCTTTGTGGAGACCCAGTACTTC. It specifies CASSPDFSFVETQYF.